This T cell receptor beta chain emerged from a study of blood T cell repertoires in COVID-19 (dated by TCRdb to about 2020). Context from the whole study: Samples from collaborators originated in the United States, Italy and Spain and spanned both the acute and convalescent phases of COVID-19. Samples were obtained from the ongoing ImmuneRACE study (first 160 participants) and from 950 to 1,500 subjects provided by 6 global collaborators. Nearly every sample came with metadata listing a de-identified subject ID, COVID-19 status, age in years and sex. The material from the prospective study consisted of cDNA or gDNA derived from T cells, B-cell-depleted T cells, or PBMCs. Subjects who had been exposed to COVID-19, were actively infected with it, or had recovered from it provided the deeply sampled blood TCRbeta repertoires that made up the dataset. The repertoires were made available in a free public database intended to serve as a resource for research on the immune response to SARS-CoV-2. HLA class I and class II types, where available, came from metadata supplied by the sample provider rather than from assay-based typing.

A word on this clone: Its antigen is not yet known. Base qualities are missing; no much larger clone stands one base away.

What the work shows at the level of the full study, not this receptor alone: The quantity of clinical and demographic metadata differed by source and by participant and was supplied without curation.

Whole blood was collected in K2EDTA tubes by collaborating institutions according to the institutions' own protocols. For TCRbeta analysis, collaborator samples were shipped as frozen whole blood, as isolated PBMCs, or as DNA extracted from either sample type. The germline V gene provides CDR1 SGDLS and CDR2 YYNGEE. Trimming accounts for 3 bases at V and 1 base at J, while the number of junction bases matched to no gene is 5. The CDR3 covers 15 residues, taking in both the cysteine and the phenylalanine. Only the CDR3 DNA stays, 45 bases, in frame from base 1. TCRbeta CDR3 regions were amplified from genomic DNA using the immunoSEQ Assay, a bias-controlled multiplex PCR. The published analysis was carried out like this. Within the assay, amplification of reference gene primers was used to estimate how many nucleated cells each sample contained. Sequence reads were collapsed and filtered to measure the absolute abundance of every unique TCRbeta CDR3 rearrangement. For each sample, productive Simpson clonality was calculated by taking the square root of Simpson's diversity index across productive rearrangements. TCRdb provides this immuneACCESS table in a form limited to in-frame rearrangements. Some clones are lacking; in checked studies, under half of them reflect an unresolved V gene, and why the rest are absent is not known. V and J calls and clone size are as listed in that table; D and trimming were resolved from the DNA. Within this sample are 30,000 to 40,000 clones, with approximately 90% of them counted one time only. Roughly 2% of the sample is in the top ten clones.

This receptor was taken from a man aged 50 or older with active COVID-19. The chain couples TRBV9 to TRBJ2-5, with TRBD1 matching 8 junction bases. Sequencing used peripheral blood. At the DNA level, the sequence is TGTGCCAGCAGCGACTTACAGGGGGTCCAAGAGACCCAGTACTTC. Its translation is CASSDLQGVQETQYF.